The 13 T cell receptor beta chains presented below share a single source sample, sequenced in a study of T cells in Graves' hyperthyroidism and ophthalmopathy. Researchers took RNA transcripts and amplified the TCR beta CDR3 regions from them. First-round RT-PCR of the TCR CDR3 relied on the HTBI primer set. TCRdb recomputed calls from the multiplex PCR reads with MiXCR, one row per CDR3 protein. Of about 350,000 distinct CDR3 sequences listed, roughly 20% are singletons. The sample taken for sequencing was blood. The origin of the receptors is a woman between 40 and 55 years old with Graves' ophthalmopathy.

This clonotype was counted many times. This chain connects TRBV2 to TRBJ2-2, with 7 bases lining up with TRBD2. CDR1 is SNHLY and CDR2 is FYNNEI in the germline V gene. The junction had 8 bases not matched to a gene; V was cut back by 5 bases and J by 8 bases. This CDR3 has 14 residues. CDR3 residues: CASSFPTSSGELFF. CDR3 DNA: TGTGCCAGCAGTTTCCCGACTAGCTCTGGGGAGCTGTTTTTT. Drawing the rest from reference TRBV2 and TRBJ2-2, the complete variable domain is EPEVTQTPSHQVTQMGQEVILRCVPISNHLYFYWYRQILGQKVEFLVSFYNNEISEKSEIFDDQFSVERPDGSNFTLKIRSTKLEDSAMYFCASSFPTSSGELFFGEGSRLTVL.

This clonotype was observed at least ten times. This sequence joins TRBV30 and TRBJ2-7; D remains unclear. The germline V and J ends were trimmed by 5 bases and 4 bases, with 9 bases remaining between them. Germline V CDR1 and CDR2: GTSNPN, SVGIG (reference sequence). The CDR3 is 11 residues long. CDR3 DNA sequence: TGTGCCTGGGCGAAGAAATACGAGCAGTACTTC. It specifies CAWAKKYEQYF.

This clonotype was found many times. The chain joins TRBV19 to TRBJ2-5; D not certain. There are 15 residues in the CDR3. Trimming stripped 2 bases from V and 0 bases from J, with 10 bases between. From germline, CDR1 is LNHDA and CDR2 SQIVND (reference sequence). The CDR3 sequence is CASSIRRQNQETQYF. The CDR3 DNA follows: TGTGCCAGTAGTATAAGGCGCCAGAACCAAGAGACCCAGTACTTC. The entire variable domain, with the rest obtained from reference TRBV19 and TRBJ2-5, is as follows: DGGITQSPKYLFRKEGQNVTLSCEQNLNHDAMYWYRQDPGQGLRLIYYSQIVNDFQKGDIAEGYSVSREKKESFPLTVTSAQKNPTAFYLCASSIRRQNQETQYFGPGTRLLVL.

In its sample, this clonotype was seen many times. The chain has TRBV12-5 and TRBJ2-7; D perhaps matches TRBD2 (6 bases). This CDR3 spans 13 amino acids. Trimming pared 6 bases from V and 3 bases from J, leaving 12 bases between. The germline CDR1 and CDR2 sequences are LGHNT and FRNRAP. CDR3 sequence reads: CASGSGVFYEQYF. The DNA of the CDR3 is TGTGCTAGTGGGTCGGGAGTCTTCTACGAGCAGTACTTC.

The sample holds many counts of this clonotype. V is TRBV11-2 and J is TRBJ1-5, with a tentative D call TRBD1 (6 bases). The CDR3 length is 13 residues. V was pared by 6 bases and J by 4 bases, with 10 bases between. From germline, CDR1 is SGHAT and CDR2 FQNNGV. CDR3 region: CASRQGRNQPQHF. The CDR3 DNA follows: TGTGCCAGCAGACAGGGTCGGAATCAGCCCCAGCATTTT.

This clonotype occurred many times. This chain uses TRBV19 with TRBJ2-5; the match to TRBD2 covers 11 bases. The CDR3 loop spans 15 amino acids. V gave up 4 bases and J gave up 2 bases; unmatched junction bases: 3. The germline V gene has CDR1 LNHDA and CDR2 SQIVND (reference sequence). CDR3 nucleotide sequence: TGTGCCAGTAGTAGGGGACTAGCGGAGCAAGAGACCCAGTACTTC. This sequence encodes CASSRGLAEQETQYF.

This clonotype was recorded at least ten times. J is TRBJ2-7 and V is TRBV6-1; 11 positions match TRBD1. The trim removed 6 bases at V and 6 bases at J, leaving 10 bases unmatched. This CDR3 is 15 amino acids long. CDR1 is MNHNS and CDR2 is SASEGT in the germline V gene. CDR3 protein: CASRDTGTGGLEQYF. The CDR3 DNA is TGTGCCAGCAGAGATACCGGGACAGGGGGGCTCGAGCAGTACTTC.

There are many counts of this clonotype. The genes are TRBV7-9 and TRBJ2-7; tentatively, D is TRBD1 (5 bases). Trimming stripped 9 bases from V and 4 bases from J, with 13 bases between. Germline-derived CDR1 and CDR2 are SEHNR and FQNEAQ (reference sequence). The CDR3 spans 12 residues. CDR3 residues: CASTGDSYEQYF. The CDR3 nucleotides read TGTGCCAGTACAGGCGACTCGTACGAGCAGTACTTC.

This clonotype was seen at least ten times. Here the CDR3 reads CASSKTGAEQYF. The CDR3 DNA follows: TGTGCCAGCAGCAAGACAGGGGCCGAGCAGTACTTC. The chain recombines TRBV7-2 with TRBJ2-7; 8 bases agree with TRBD1. Unmatched junction bases numbered 3, after V lost 5 bases and J lost 6 bases. Germline CDR1 and CDR2: SGHTA and FQGNSA. CDR3 length equals 12 residues. Variable domain in full (rest from reference TRBV7-2 and TRBJ2-7): GAGVSQSPSNKVTEKGKDVELRCDPISGHTALYWYRQSLGQGLEFLIYFQGNSAPDKSGLPSDRFSAERTGGSVSTLTIQRTQQEDSAVYLCASSKTGAEQYFGPGTRLTVT.

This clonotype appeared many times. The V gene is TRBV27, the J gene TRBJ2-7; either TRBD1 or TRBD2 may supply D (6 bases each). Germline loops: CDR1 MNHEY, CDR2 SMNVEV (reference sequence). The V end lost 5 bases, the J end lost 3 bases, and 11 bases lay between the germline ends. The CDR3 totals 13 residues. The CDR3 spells CASSLRGDYEQYF. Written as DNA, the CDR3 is TGTGCCAGCAGTCTGAGGGGGGACTACGAGCAGTACTTC.

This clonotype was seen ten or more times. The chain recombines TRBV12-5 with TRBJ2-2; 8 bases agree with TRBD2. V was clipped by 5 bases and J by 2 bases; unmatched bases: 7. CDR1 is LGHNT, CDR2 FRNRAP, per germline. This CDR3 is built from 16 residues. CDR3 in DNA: TGTGCTAGTGGTCCTCAGACTAGCGCTAACACCGGGGAGCTGTTTTTT. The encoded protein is CASGPQTSANTGELFF.

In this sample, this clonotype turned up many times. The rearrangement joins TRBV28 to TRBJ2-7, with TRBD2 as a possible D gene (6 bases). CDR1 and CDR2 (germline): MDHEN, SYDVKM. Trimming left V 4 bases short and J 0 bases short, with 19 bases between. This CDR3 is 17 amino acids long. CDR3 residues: CASSYWGLEKSSYEQYF. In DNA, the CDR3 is TGTGCCAGCAGTTATTGGGGACTGGAAAAAAGCTCCTACGAGCAGTACTTC.

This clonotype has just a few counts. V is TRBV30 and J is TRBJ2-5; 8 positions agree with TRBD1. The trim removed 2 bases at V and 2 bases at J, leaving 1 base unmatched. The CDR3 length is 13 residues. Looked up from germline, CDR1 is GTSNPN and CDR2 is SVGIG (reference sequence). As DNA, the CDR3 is TGTGCCTGGAGTAGGACAGGGCAAGAGACCCAGTACTTC. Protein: CAWSRTGQETQYF.